The rows below give T cell receptor beta chains drawn from one sample of a study of identical twins. A single record per CDR3 protein comes from TCRdb applying MiXCR to the 5' RACE reads. The sample carries under 300,000 distinct CDR3 sequences, roughly 13% recorded once. These same records also appear under a second study, on yellow fever vaccine responses in identical twins.

The sequenced sample consisted of memory (CD45RO+) T cells sorted from blood. These receptors originate from a woman younger than 35 in good health. The CDR3 runs from the conserved cysteine through the conserved F or W. D genes are given only for firm matches. Some rows mark clone size as missing; the rest say once, few, many or name a class of expanded clone.

CDR3 DNA: TGTGCCGCGGAGACCTCTCCGAACACTGAAGCTTTCTTT
CDR3 protein: CAAETSPNTEAFF
D gene: NA
clone size: NA
J gene: TRBJ1-1
V gene: TRBV10-3

CDR3 DNA: TGCGCCAGCAGCTTTAATAGCGGGAGTGCCTACAATGAGCAGTTCTTC
CDR3 protein: CASSFNSGSAYNEQFF
D gene: TRBD2
clone size: few
J gene: TRBJ2-1
V gene: TRBV5-1

CDR3 DNA: TGTGCCAGCTCCCAGGGCCCGGGGGCAACACCCTACGAGCAGTACTTC
CDR3 protein: CASSQGPGATPYEQYF
D gene: NA
clone size: NA
J gene: TRBJ2-7
V gene: TRBV18

CDR3 DNA: TGCGCCAGCAGCCAAGGCCTAGCGGACTCCGGAGGGTCCAAAAACATTCAGTACTTC
CDR3 protein: CASSQGLADSGGSKNIQYF
D gene: TRBD2
clone size: few
J gene: TRBJ2-4
V gene: TRBV4-1

CDR3 DNA: TGTGCCAGCAGTTCAGTCTCCACCGGGACCCACGACAATGAGCAGTTCTTC
CDR3 protein: CASSSVSTGTHDNEQFF
D gene: NA
clone size: many
J gene: TRBJ2-1
V gene: TRBV28

CDR3 DNA: TGCAGTGCCGAGAAGGGGACTAGCGGGAGTAATGAGCAGCTCTTC
CDR3 protein: CSAEKGTSGSNEQLF
D gene: TRBD2
clone size: NA
J gene: TRBJ2-1
V gene: TRBV20-1

CDR3 DNA: TGTGCCAGCAGGTTGGGACTGAACACTGAAGCTTTCTTT
CDR3 protein: CASRLGLNTEAFF
D gene: NA
clone size: NA
J gene: TRBJ1-1
V gene: TRBV2

CDR3 DNA: TGTGCCAGCAGCATAACGGGACTGTACACAGATACGCAGTATTTT
CDR3 protein: CASSITGLYTDTQYF
D gene: NA
clone size: few
J gene: TRBJ2-3
V gene: TRBV5-6

CDR3 DNA: TGCAGCGCTTGGGGGATCTCCGCCAAAAACATTCAGTACTTC
CDR3 protein: CSAWGISAKNIQYF
D gene: NA
clone size: NA
J gene: TRBJ2-4
V gene: TRBV29-1

CDR3 DNA: TGCAGCGTTGGGAAAGGGAAGCAAGAGACCCAGTACTTC
CDR3 protein: CSVGKGKQETQYF
D gene: NA
clone size: many
J gene: TRBJ2-5
V gene: TRBV29-1

CDR3 DNA: TGTGCCAGCAGCCCGGACGGGGATCAGCCCCAGCATTTT
CDR3 protein: CASSPDGDQPQHF
D gene: NA
clone size: many
J gene: TRBJ1-5
V gene: TRBV7-9

CDR3 DNA: TGTGCCAGCAGCCAGCCGGGTAACTATGGCTACACCTTC
CDR3 protein: CASSQPGNYGYTF
D gene: NA
clone size: NA
J gene: TRBJ1-2
V gene: TRBV3-1

CDR3 DNA: TGCGCCAGCAGCCAAGCGGGATTTACTGAGCAGTTCTTC
CDR3 protein: CASSQAGFTEQFF
D gene: NA
clone size: NA
J gene: TRBJ2-1
V gene: TRBV4-3

CDR3 DNA: TGCAGCGTTGATGAGCGGGGTACAGATACGCAGTATTTT
CDR3 protein: CSVDERGTDTQYF
D gene: TRBD2
clone size: NA
J gene: TRBJ2-3
V gene: TRBV29-1

CDR3 DNA: TGTGCCAGCAGCCCCCTAAGGAGGGCGCTACGCGGCTACACCTTC
CDR3 protein: CASSPLRRALRGYTF
D gene: NA
clone size: NA
J gene: TRBJ1-2
V gene: TRBV28

CDR3 DNA: TGCAGCGTTGACTGGGGAAGGGACTACGAGCAGTACTTC
CDR3 protein: CSVDWGRDYEQYF
D gene: NA
clone size: many
J gene: TRBJ2-7
V gene: TRBV29-1

CDR3 DNA: TGTGCCAGCAGCTTAGCGGGACAGCGTAGCACAGATACGCAGTATTTT
CDR3 protein: CASSLAGQRSTDTQYF
D gene: TRBD1
clone size: NA
J gene: TRBJ2-3
V gene: TRBV7-2

CDR3 DNA: TGCGCCAGCAGTGGGAACCCGTTGGGGACCCAGTACTTC
CDR3 protein: CASSGNPLGTQYF
D gene: NA
clone size: few
J gene: TRBJ2-5
V gene: TRBV10-1

CDR3 DNA: TGTGCCAGCAGCACGGGCGGGAGACCAGGCACAGATACGCAGTATTTT
CDR3 protein: CASSTGGRPGTDTQYF
D gene: TRBD2
clone size: few
J gene: TRBJ2-3
V gene: TRBV7-3

CDR3 DNA: TGTGCCAGCAGTTCGCGGACAGGGGGCAAGACCCAGTACTTC
CDR3 protein: CASSSRTGGKTQYF
D gene: TRBD1
clone size: few
J gene: TRBJ2-5
V gene: TRBV27

CDR3 DNA: TGTGCCAGCCAGGCTTTCGGGGGAGAGCAGTACTTC
CDR3 protein: CASQAFGGEQYF
D gene: NA
clone size: NA
J gene: TRBJ2-7
V gene: TRBV7-2

CDR3 DNA: TGTGCCAGCAGCCCGGATCTGACAGGAGGCTACACCTTC
CDR3 protein: CASSPDLTGGYTF
D gene: NA
clone size: few
J gene: TRBJ1-2
V gene: TRBV7-9

CDR3 DNA: TGTGCCAGCGGACGGACCGCGGGAGAGGCGCCCCAGCATTTT
CDR3 protein: CASGRTAGEAPQHF
D gene: NA
clone size: NA
J gene: TRBJ1-5
V gene: TRBV12-3/TRBV12-4

CDR3 DNA: TGTGCCAGCAGCCGGCAGGCCCACACCGGGGAGCTGTTTTTT
CDR3 protein: CASSRQAHTGELFF
D gene: NA
clone size: NA
J gene: TRBJ2-2
V gene: TRBV3-1

CDR3 DNA: TGTGCCATCAGTGTAGCGGGGGGGCCCCACTACGAGCAGTACTTC
CDR3 protein: CAISVAGGPHYEQYF
D gene: TRBD2
clone size: NA
J gene: TRBJ2-7
V gene: TRBV10-3

CDR3 DNA: TGTGCCAGCAGTCAAAGGACGGGCTACACCTACGAGCAGTACTTC
CDR3 protein: CASSQRTGYTYEQYF
D gene: NA
clone size: many
J gene: TRBJ2-7
V gene: TRBV12-3/TRBV12-4

CDR3 DNA: TGTGCCAGCTCTAGCGGGGGAGCCAAAAACATTCAGTACTTC
CDR3 protein: CASSSGGAKNIQYF
D gene: TRBD2
clone size: NA
J gene: TRBJ2-4
V gene: TRBV5-5

CDR3 DNA: TGCAGTGGCATCCCCAGAGGGGAAATTGAGCAGTTCTTC
CDR3 protein: CSGIPRGEIEQFF
D gene: NA
clone size: many
J gene: TRBJ2-1
V gene: TRBV20-1

CDR3 DNA: TGTGCCAGCAGTCCCCGACTAGCGGGGGGTACCTACAATGAGCAGTTCTTC
CDR3 protein: CASSPRLAGGTYNEQFF
D gene: TRBD2
clone size: NA
J gene: TRBJ2-1
V gene: TRBV27

CDR3 DNA: TGTGCCAGCAGACAGGGTTCATCACCCCTCCACTTT
CDR3 protein: CASRQGSSPLHF
D gene: NA
clone size: few
J gene: TRBJ1-6
V gene: TRBV3-1